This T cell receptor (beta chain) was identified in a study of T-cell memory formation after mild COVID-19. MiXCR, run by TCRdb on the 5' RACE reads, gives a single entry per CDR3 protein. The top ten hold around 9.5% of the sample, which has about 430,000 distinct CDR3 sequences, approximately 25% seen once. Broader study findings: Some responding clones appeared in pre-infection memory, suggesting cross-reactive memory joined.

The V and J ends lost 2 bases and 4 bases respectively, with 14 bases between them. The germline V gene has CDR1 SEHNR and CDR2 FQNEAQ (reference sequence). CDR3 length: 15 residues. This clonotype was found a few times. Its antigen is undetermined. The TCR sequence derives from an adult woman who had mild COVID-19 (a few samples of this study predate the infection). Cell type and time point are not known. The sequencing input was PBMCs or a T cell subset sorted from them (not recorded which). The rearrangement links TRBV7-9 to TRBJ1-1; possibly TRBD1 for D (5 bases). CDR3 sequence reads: CASSLLVMGGTEAFF. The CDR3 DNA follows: TGTGCCAGCAGCTTATTGGTAATGGGGGGCACTGAAGCTTTCTTT.